These 29 T cell receptor beta chains were all obtained from the same sample, sequenced in a study of blood T cell repertoires in COVID-19. Using immunoSEQ multiplex PCR, the repertoire was profiled, and TCRdb retains in-frame clones only, with some absent. The sample yields 70,000 or so clones, roughly 80% seen once. The specimen sequenced was peripheral blood. These TCRs come from a human donor in a cohort sampled during active COVID-19.

The chain links TRBV7-9 to TRBJ2-7; 10 bases match TRBD1. The CDR3 sequence is 15 residues long. V lost 1 base, J lost 1 base, and 1 base stayed unmatched. Germline loops: CDR1 SEHNR, CDR2 FQNEAQ (reference sequence). The CDR3 here is CASSLGDRGSYEQYF. CDR3 bases: TGTGCCAGCAGCTTAGGGGACAGGGGTTCCTACGAGCAGTACTTC.

V and J are TRBV29-1 and TRBJ2-3; maybe TRBD2 (5 bases). V lost 4 bases to trimming and J lost 0 bases, with 14 bases between them. Germline loops: CDR1 SQVTM, CDR2 ANQGSEA. This CDR3 comprises 15 residues. CDR3 in amino acids: CSVVLWRTSTDTQYF. The CDR3 DNA reads as TGCAGCGTTGTATTGTGGCGGACTAGCACAGATACGCAGTATTTT.

This chain links TRBV5-8 with TRBJ1-5; 7 bases match TRBD1. V shed 5 bases and J 0 bases; nucleotides not matched to a gene: 11. Germline V lookup: CDR1 SGHTS, CDR2 YDEGEE. This CDR3 has 17 amino acids. The CDR3 loop is CASSMEFGTDSNQPQHF. DNA of the CDR3: TGTGCCAGCAGTATGGAGTTTGGGACAGATAGCAATCAGCCCCAGCATTTT.

The chain employs TRBV5-5 and TRBJ2-1; maybe TRBD2 (6 bases). Trimming cost V 3 bases and J 4 bases, with 17 bases left between them. Germline V gene data show CDR1 as SGHKS and CDR2 as YYEKEE (reference sequence). The CDR3 length is 16 residues. CDR3 bases: TGTGCCAGCAGCTCGGGGTTGGCGGGGCTGTACAATGAGCAGTTCTTC. Translation: CASSSGLAGLYNEQFF.

The chain combines TRBV18 with TRBJ2-5; 7 bases fit TRBD1. V lost 4 bases and J lost 3; bases outside the gene matches: 5. The CDR3 totals 14 residues. The germline V gene encodes CDR1 KGHSH and CDR2 LQKENI. The CDR3 loop reads CASSRTGTEETQYF. CDR3 in DNA: TGTGCCAGCTCACGAACCGGGACAGAAGAGACCCAGTACTTC.

This chain links TRBV18 with TRBJ2-2, with unresolved D. The V end lost 3 bases, the J end lost 4 bases, and 9 bases lay between the germline ends. The CDR3 loop spans 14 amino acids. Germline assignment: CDR1 KGHSH and CDR2 LQKENI. Here the CDR3 reads CASSPPTATGELFF. CDR3 bases: TGTGCCAGCTCACCGCCAACTGCCACCGGGGAGCTGTTTTTT.

V is TRBV9 and J is TRBJ2-7, with 9 bases matching TRBD2. CDR3 length: 19 amino acids. CDR1 and CDR2 (germline): SGDLS, YYNGEE. Trimming took 4 bases from V and 0 from J; bases not matched to a gene: 17. The CDR3 coding sequence is TGTGCCAGCAGCCCACGAGGGGGTAGCGGGAGTTTGTTCTCCTACGAGCAGTACTTC. It translates to CASSPRGGSGSLFSYEQYF. The full variable domain, rest sourced from reference TRBV9 and TRBJ2-7, is DSGVTQTPKHLITATGQRVTLRCSPRSGDLSVYWYQQSLDQGLQFLIQYYNGEERAKGNILERFSAQQFPDLHSELNLSSLELGDSALYFCASSPRGGSGSLFSYEQYFGPGTRLTVT.

V usage is TRBV7-8 and J usage is TRBJ2-1; 10 positions agree with TRBD2. This CDR3 has 15 amino acids. CDR1 and CDR2 from the germline V gene are SGHVS and FQNEAQ. The ends lost 4 bases at V and 2 bases at J; junction bases unmatched: 2. In nucleotides, the CDR3 is TGTGCCAGCAGCTCACTAGCGGGGACCTACAATGAGCAGTTCTTC. It yields the protein CASSSLAGTYNEQFF.

J is TRBJ2-6 and V is TRBV6-6, with D possibly being TRBD1 (6 bases). The CDR3 covers 15 residues. Per germline, CDR1 MNHNY and CDR2 SVGAGI (reference sequence). V was pared by 6 bases and J by 4 bases, with 13 bases between. Here the CDR3 reads CASRSGQSGANVLTF. The CDR3, as DNA: TGTGCCAGCAGAAGCGGACAGTCAGGGGCCAACGTCCTGACTTTC.

The chain employs TRBV10-3 and TRBJ2-7, with D perhaps TRBD2 (5 bases). Germline assignment: CDR1 ENHRY and CDR2 SYGVKD. The CDR3 is made up of 14 amino acids. V lost 6 bases and J lost 0, with 12 bases in between. This chain's CDR3 is CAISGGPSSYEQYF. The CDR3 DNA sequence: TGTGCCATCAGCGGAGGCCCAAGCTCCTACGAGCAGTACTTC.

The CDR3 loop reads CSTRHVDEKLFF. CDR3 coding DNA: TGCAGCACCCGACATGTTGATGAAAAACTGTTTTTT. The chain combines TRBV29-1 with TRBJ1-4; D is undetermined. V was clipped by 8 bases and J by 6 bases, with 13 bases between them. Germline CDR1 reads SQVTM; CDR2 reads ANQGSEA. The CDR3 is 12 amino acids.

This sequence joins TRBV28 and TRBJ1-5, with D perhaps matching TRBD1 (5 bases). V was shortened by 2 bases and J by 8 bases, with 10 bases between the two germline ends. CDR1 is MDHEN, CDR2 SYDVKM, per germline. This CDR3 has 13 amino acids. The CDR3 sequence is CASSLNRREPQHF. CDR3 sequence (DNA): TGTGCCAGCAGTTTAAACAGGAGAGAGCCCCAGCATTTT.

This clone appeared once. The chain employs TRBV19 and TRBJ2-7; the match to TRBD1 covers 11 bases. The junction had 3 bases not matched to a gene; V was cut back by 3 bases and J by 2 bases. The CDR3 runs 15 residues. Per germline, CDR1 LNHDA and CDR2 SQIVND (reference sequence). The CDR3 here is CASSMTGQGAYEQYF. The CDR3, as DNA: TGTGCCAGTAGTATGACGGGACAGGGGGCCTACGAGCAGTACTTC.

In its sample, this clone was seen a few times. This sequence joins TRBV7-2 and TRBJ2-1, with TRBD2 identical over 12 bases. This CDR3 region has 16 residues. Trimming cost V 5 bases and J 8 bases; bases outside gene matches: 10. Germline lookup yields CDR1 SGHTA and CDR2 FQGNSA. In DNA form, the CDR3 reads TGTGCCAGCAGCCCCCGACTAGCGGGAGATAGTCATGAGCAGTTCTTC. Translation gives CASSPRLAGDSHEQFF.

J is TRBJ1-4 and V is TRBV10-3; the D gene is possibly TRBD1 (5 bases). In germline, CDR1 is ENHRY, CDR2 SYGVKD. V lost 5 bases and J 4 bases, leaving 17 bases between the germline ends. The CDR3 runs 16 residues. The chain's CDR3 is CAISFWQGLGNEKLFF. CDR3 nucleotide sequence: TGTGCCATCAGTTTCTGGCAGGGCCTTGGTAATGAAAAACTGTTTTTT.

The chain combines TRBV11-3 with TRBJ2-2, with TRBD1 matching over 8 bases. Germline V gene lookup returns CDR1 SGHNT and CDR2 YENEEA. The length of the CDR3 is 14 residues. J was trimmed by 7 bases and V by 5 bases; bases with no gene match: 6. The CDR3 protein is CASSATGGIGELFF. CDR3 coding DNA: TGTGCCAGCAGCGCTACAGGGGGGATCGGGGAGCTGTTTTTT. The variable domain in full, with the rest retrieved from reference TRBV11-3 and TRBJ2-2, is EAGVVQSPRYKIIEKKQPVAFWCNPISGHNTLYWYLQNLGQGPELLIRYENEEAVDDSQLPKDRFSAERLKGVDSTLKIQPAELGDSAVYLCASSATGGIGELFFGEGSRLTVL.

CDR3 nucleotide sequence: TGTGCCAGCAGCGTAGCTGGTAGCGGGAACACCGGGGAGCTGTTTTTT. Protein: CASSVAGSGNTGELFF. The chain carries TRBV9 and TRBJ2-2, with a weak D call TRBD2 (6 bases). V gave up 0 bases and J gave up 1 base, with 10 bases separating them. Per germline, CDR1 SGDLS and CDR2 YYNGEE. The length of the CDR3 is 16 residues.

The chain is built from TRBV28 and TRBJ1-1; TRBD1 matches at 7 bases. V was clipped by 2 bases and J by 4 bases; unmatched bases: 10. Looked up from germline, CDR1 is MDHEN and CDR2 is SYDVKM. This CDR3 contains 16 residues. In DNA form, the CDR3 reads TGTGCCAGCAGTTTAATTCTGACAGGGTATCCCACTGAAGCTTTCTTT. Protein sequence: CASSLILTGYPTEAFF.

V usage is TRBV23-1 and J usage is TRBJ1-1; D is uncertain. TRBV23-1 is annotated as an ORF whose role is uncertain. The V gene lost 2 bases and the J gene lost 4 bases, with 14 bases spanning the gap. The CDR3 is 15 amino acids. The chain's CDR3 is CASSQRTWEITEAFF. The CDR3 nucleotides read TGCGCCAGCAGTCAAAGGACCTGGGAGATCACTGAAGCTTTCTTT.

The chain recombines TRBV4-2 with TRBJ2-3, with 7 bases that match TRBD1. The CDR3 consists of 16 residues. CDR1 is LGHNA and CDR2 is YNFKEQ in the germline V gene. V was pared by 1 base and J by 6 bases, with 10 bases of the junction left unmatched. The CDR3 sequence is CASSQATNRGRDTQYF. CDR3 sequence (DNA): TGTGCCAGCAGCCAAGCGACGAACAGGGGTCGTGATACGCAGTATTTT.

This chain uses TRBV27 with TRBJ2-7; D not resolved. Germline lookup yields CDR1 MNHEY and CDR2 SMNVEV (reference sequence). Trimming cost V 0 bases and J 7 bases, with 13 bases left between them. There are 14 residues in the CDR3. The CDR3 protein is CASSLSALVWEQYF. In DNA, the CDR3 is TGTGCCAGCAGTTTATCAGCGCTAGTTTGGGAGCAGTACTTC.

The rearrangement uses TRBV18 and TRBJ2-3, with D possibly being TRBD1 (6 bases). Deletions cut 5 bases from V and 4 bases from J, with 16 bases between. CDR3 length equals 15 residues. Germline-derived CDR1 and CDR2 are KGHSH and LQKENI. CDR3 coding DNA: TGTGCCAGCTCAAGAAGGACAGAAAGGTCAGATACGCAGTATTTT. Protein sequence: CASSRRTERSDTQYF.

The V gene is TRBV5-4, the J gene TRBJ1-1; D is perhaps TRBD1 (6 bases). The V end was cut by 4 bases, the J end by 10 bases, with 17 bases between. The CDR3 contains 13 residues. The germline V gene encodes CDR1 SGHNT and CDR2 YYREEE (reference sequence). CDR3 sequence: CASSPTPGDRAFF. The DNA of the CDR3 is TGTGCCAGCAGCCCGACCCCAGGGGACCGAGCTTTCTTT.

CDR3 region: CAWNLDRGQYEQYF. CDR3 DNA: TGTGCCTGGAACCTGGACAGGGGGCAGTACGAGCAGTACTTC. The chain carries TRBV30 and TRBJ2-7; 11 nucleotides align to TRBD1. V gave up 4 bases and J gave up 4 bases; unmatched junction bases: 6. The germline gives CDR1 GTSNPN, CDR2 SVGIG (reference sequence). The CDR3 is 14 amino acids. Full variable domain (remainder filled in from reference TRBV30 and TRBJ2-7): SQTIHQWPATLVQPVGSPLSLECTVEGTSNPNLYWYRQAAGRGLQLLFYSVGIGQISSEVPQNLSASRPQDRQFILSSKKLLLSDSGFYLCAWNLDRGQYEQYFGPGTRLTVT.

DNA for the CDR3: TGTGCCAGCAGTGAAGCCCTAGCGGGTACCTACGAGCAGTACTTC. Encoded protein: CASSEALAGTYEQYF. This rearrangement joins TRBV2 to TRBJ2-7, with TRBD2 matching over 8 bases. Trimming removed 0 bases from V and 2 bases from J; junction bases left unmatched: 3. The CDR3 has 15 residues. CDR1 is SNHLY, CDR2 FYNNEI, per germline.

This chain uses TRBV7-8 with TRBJ2-7; D is uncertain. Between the trimmed V and J ends, which lost 2 bases and 7 bases, there was a span of 15 bases. Germline-derived CDR1 and CDR2 are SGHVS and FQNEAQ. There are 14 residues in the CDR3. This CDR3 is CASSLNRAAREQYF. CDR3 nucleotide sequence: TGTGCCAGCAGCTTAAACAGAGCCGCTCGGGAGCAGTACTTC.

The chain has TRBV5-6 and TRBJ1-1, with TRBD1 matching 7 bases. J lost 5 bases, V lost 4 bases, and 8 bases had no gene match. There are 14 residues in the CDR3. CDR1 and CDR2 (germline): SGHDT, YYEEEE. Written as DNA, the CDR3 is TGTGCCAGCAGCCAGACAGGGCTCGGGACTGAAGCTTTCTTT. Amino acid sequence: CASSQTGLGTEAFF.

The chain has TRBV4-2 and TRBJ2-1, with TRBD2 matching 9 bases. CDR3 length equals 16 residues. V was clipped by 1 base and J by 7 bases; unmatched bases: 8. Germline assignment: CDR1 LGHNA and CDR2 YNFKEQ. The CDR3 loop is CASSQALSGRYNEQFF. The CDR3 coding sequence is TGTGCCAGCAGCCAAGCCCTAAGCGGGAGGTATAATGAGCAGTTCTTC.

The CDR3 sequence is CASSIGGDWIYEQYF. CDR3 in DNA: TGTGCCAGTAGTATAGGGGGGGACTGGATCTACGAGCAGTACTTC. The rearrangement joins TRBV19 to TRBJ2-7, with D possibly TRBD2 on 6 matching bases. Germline CDR1 and CDR2: LNHDA and SQIVND (reference sequence). V dropped 1 base and J dropped 3 bases, with 13 bases sitting between them. The CDR3 sequence is 15 residues long. Together with reference TRBV19 and TRBJ2-7, the CDR3 gives the full variable domain: DGGITQSPKYLFRKEGQNVTLSCEQNLNHDAMYWYRQDPGQGLRLIYYSQIVNDFQKGDIAEGYSVSREKKESFPLTVTSAQKNPTAFYLCASSIGGDWIYEQYFGPGTRLTVT.